What follows describes a single T cell receptor (beta chain). It lacks a known antigen. Base qualities are not recorded, but no much larger clone differs from it by a single base. Patients with autoimmune disease history or receiving systemic immunosuppression were excluded from the trial. Peripheral blood for TCR sequencing was collected from all dose cohorts at baseline, on cycle 4 day 1, and on cycle 7 day 1. Samples were obtained from an open-label, multicenter, first-in-human phase I dose-escalation trial of ivuxolimab. Adults with locally advanced or metastatic head and neck squamous cell, hepatocellular, melanoma or renal cell carcinoma were enrolled in the trial. Before TCR sequencing, CD4+ and CD8+ T cells were separately sorted from peripheral blood. The data stem from a study of OX40 agonist ivuxolimab in advanced cancers. Regarding the research as a whole: The costimulatory receptor OX40 (CD134) was targeted by ivuxolimab, a fully human IgG2 agonistic monoclonal antibody. Of the approximately 54 patients in dose escalation, about 20 had hepatocellular carcinoma, roughly 15 had melanoma, 9 had renal cell carcinoma and 9 had head and neck cancer. Intravenous ivuxolimab was administered to patients every 2 weeks at six dose levels: 0.01, 0.1, 0.3, 1.5, 3 and 10 mg/kg. The paper covers the monotherapy dose-escalation part of the phase I ivuxolimab trial, which included N = 52 patients. Partial responses occurred in three dose-escalation patients: two with cutaneous melanoma and one with hepatocellular carcinoma. The purpose of peripheral TCRbeta sequencing was to test whether ivuxolimab changed TCR sequence diversity and led to clonal T-cell expansion. A male proportion of around 83% and a mean age of approximately 62 years, ranging from 23 to 79, were recorded for the dose-escalation cohort. Patients were allowed to have had prior anti-PD-1, anti-PD-L1 or anti-CTLA-4 therapy, and around two fifths of the dose-escalation patients had been treated with checkpoint inhibitors.

The CDR3 covers 14 residues, taking in both the cysteine and the phenylalanine. The entry retains the CDR3 DNA only, 42 bases that are in frame from base 1. Looking up the germline V gene yields CDR1 KGHSH and CDR2 LQKENI. For this chain, trimming is 4 bases at the V end and 4 bases at the J end, and the number of junction bases without a gene match is 3. On the study overall, not on this receptor specifically: Low levels of normalized T-cell clonal expansion were also shown by some nonresponding patients. Partial responders in the 0.1-3.0 mg/kg groups had among the lowest normalized peripheral clonal expansion, especially among CD8+ T cells. The antigen specificity of the peripheral T cells that underwent clonal expansion was not determined. At doses from 0.1 to 3.0 mg/kg, clonal expansion was seen in both CD4+ and CD8+ blood T cells between baseline and week 6. After ivuxolimab, expanded clones were on average more numerous among CD8+ T cells than among CD4+ T cells.

For sequencing of the TCRbeta CDR3 region, genomic DNA was extracted from the sorted cells. TCRbeta CDR3 regions were sequenced using the immunoSEQ Assay. Entries here come from immuneACCESS through TCRdb and include only in-frame sequences with V and J called. Some clones fail to appear in such tables; in the studies checked, an unresolved V gene covers under half of the shortfall, and the cause of the remainder is unknown. The table for this sample lists tens of thousands of clones; roughly 90% of them were counted only once. Around 2.5% of the sample rests with the top ten. Sequencing used CD4+ or CD8+ T cells sorted from blood, obtained in a trial of the OX40 agonist ivuxolimab. The receptor's source is an adult with an advanced solid tumor such as melanoma, head and neck, liver or kidney cancer. The rearranged segments are TRBV18 and TRBJ2-5; 10 nucleotides in the junction match TRBD1. The CDR3 amino acid sequence is: CASSRQGAGETQYF. The nucleotide sequence reads as follows: TGTGCCAGCTCACGACAGGGGGCAGGAGAGACCCAGTACTTC.